This TCR beta chain was documented in a study of T-cell memory formation after mild COVID-19. Findings and limits, study-wide: Researchers could not confirm that second-wave clones peaking on day 37 targeted SARS-CoV-2. Pre-infection memory harbored some responding clones, suggesting cross-reactive memory joined.

Constant-segment primers and 5'RACE yielded cDNA libraries for TCR alpha and TCR beta, each carrying sample barcodes and UMIs. A single record per CDR3 protein comes from TCRdb applying MiXCR to the 5' RACE reads. The sample includes some 270,000 distinct CDR3 sequences, approximately 15% seen only once; the top ten take 2.1%. Comment on this clonotype: The antigen is unknown.

J was trimmed by 8 bases and V by 4 bases; bases with no gene match: 5. Germline V CDR1 and CDR2: DFQATT, SNEGSKA (reference sequence). The CDR3 loop spans 14 amino acids. The clonotype originates from an adult woman who had mild COVID-19 (a few samples of this study predate the infection). Cell type and time point are not known. The rearrangement links TRBV20-1 to TRBJ1-6, with 10 bases that match TRBD1. Material for sequencing was PBMCs or a T cell subset sorted from them (not recorded which). The CDR3 sequence: CSAMLGQGHSPLHF. The CDR3 DNA reads TGCAGTGCTATGTTGGGACAGGGGCATTCACCCCTCCACTTT.